This T cell receptor (beta chain) is from a study of blood T cell repertoires in COVID-19 (dated by TCRdb to the early 2020s). Regarding the research as a whole: Samples from collaborators originated in the United States, Italy and Spain and spanned both the acute and convalescent phases of COVID-19. Where available, HLA class I and class II types were taken from metadata supplied by the sample provider and were not determined by assay-based typing. A de-identified subject ID, COVID-19 status, age in years and sex were almost always included in the sample metadata. Subjects who had been exposed to COVID-19, were actively infected with it, or had recovered from it provided the deeply sampled blood TCRbeta repertoires that made up the dataset. A freely available public database, intended as a resource for researchers studying the immune response to SARS-CoV-2, is where the repertoires were released. Samples were obtained from the ongoing ImmuneRACE study (first 160 participants) and from 1,254 subjects provided by 6 global collaborators. The prospective study material was composed of cDNA or gDNA derived from T cells, B-cell-depleted T cells, or PBMCs. Overall results and qualifications from the work: The quantity of clinical and demographic metadata differed by source and by participant and was supplied without curation.

The collaborating institutions used their own protocols to collect whole blood in K2EDTA tubes. For TCRbeta analysis, collaborators shipped samples as frozen whole blood, isolated PBMCs, or DNA extracted from either of those sample types. TCRbeta CDR3 regions were amplified from genomic DNA by means of the immunoSEQ Assay, a bias-controlled multiplex PCR. The original methods were these. The number of nucleated cells in each sample was estimated from the amplification of reference gene primers within the assay. Sequence reads were collapsed and filtered to measure the absolute abundance of every unique TCRbeta CDR3 rearrangement. For each sample, productive Simpson clonality was calculated by taking the square root of Simpson's diversity index across productive rearrangements. Not all clones reach the TCRdb copy of this immuneACCESS table, which keeps in-frame sequences only. Checked studies attribute under half of the gap to unresolved V genes and leave the rest unexplained. Clone size and the V and J calls come from that table; the DNA yielded D and trimming. The sample table records roughly 92,000 clones; more than 70% of these occur just once. The ten largest clonotypes hold 7% to 9% of the sample.

This clone was counted a few times. Its antigen is currently not known. It has no much larger one-base neighbor in the sample; base qualities were not kept. The TCR originated in a human donor with acute or convalescent COVID-19. The donor label of this sample is uncertain. The sequenced sample was peripheral blood.

The DNA sequence reads TGTGCCAGTAGTGACCAGGCAGGGGGCGCGAATGAGCAGTTCTTC. This gives the protein CASSDQAGGANEQFF. The chain uses TRBV19 and TRBJ2-1, with 8 middle bases fitting TRBD1. From the cysteine up to the phenylalanine, the CDR3 has a length of 15 residues. Kept here is only the CDR3 DNA, which spans 45 bases and is read in frame from base 1. From V the trimming removes 5 bases and from J it removes 7 bases, while the gene matches leave 10 bases of the junction unaccounted for. The germline V gene (reference sequence) gives CDR1 as LNHDA and CDR2 as SQIVND.